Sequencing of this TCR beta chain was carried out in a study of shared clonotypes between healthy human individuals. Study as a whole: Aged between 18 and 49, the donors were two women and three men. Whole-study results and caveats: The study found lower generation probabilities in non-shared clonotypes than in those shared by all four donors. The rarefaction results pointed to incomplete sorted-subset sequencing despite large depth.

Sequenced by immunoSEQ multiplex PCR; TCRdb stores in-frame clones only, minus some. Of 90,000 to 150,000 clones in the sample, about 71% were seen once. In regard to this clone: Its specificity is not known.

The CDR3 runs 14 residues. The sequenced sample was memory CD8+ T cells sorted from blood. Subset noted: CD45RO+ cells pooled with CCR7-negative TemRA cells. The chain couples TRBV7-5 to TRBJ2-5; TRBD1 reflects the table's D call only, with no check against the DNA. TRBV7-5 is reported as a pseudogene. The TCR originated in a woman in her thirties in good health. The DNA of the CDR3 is TGTGCCAGCAGCTTAGCTGGCAGTAAAGAGACCCAGTACTTC. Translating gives CASSLAGSKETQYF.